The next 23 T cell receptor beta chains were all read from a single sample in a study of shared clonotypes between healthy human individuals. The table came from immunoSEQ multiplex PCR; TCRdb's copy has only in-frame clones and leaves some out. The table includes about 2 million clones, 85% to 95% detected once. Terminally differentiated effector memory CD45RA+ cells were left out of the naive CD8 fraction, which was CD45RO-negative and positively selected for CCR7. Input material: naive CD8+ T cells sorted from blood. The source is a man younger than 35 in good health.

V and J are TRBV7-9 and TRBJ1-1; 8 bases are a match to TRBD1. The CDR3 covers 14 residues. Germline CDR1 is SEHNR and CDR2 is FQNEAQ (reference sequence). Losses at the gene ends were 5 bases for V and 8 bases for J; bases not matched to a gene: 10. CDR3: CASSDGTGKREAFF. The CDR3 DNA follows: TGTGCCAGCAGCGACGGGACAGGCAAAAGGGAAGCTTTCTTT. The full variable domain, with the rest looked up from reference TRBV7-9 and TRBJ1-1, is DTGVSQNPRHKITKRGQNVTFRCDPISEHNRLYWYRQTLGQGPEFLTYFQNEAQLEKSRLLSDRFSAERPKGSFSTLEIQRTEQGDSAMYLCASSDGTGKREAFFGQGTRLTVV.

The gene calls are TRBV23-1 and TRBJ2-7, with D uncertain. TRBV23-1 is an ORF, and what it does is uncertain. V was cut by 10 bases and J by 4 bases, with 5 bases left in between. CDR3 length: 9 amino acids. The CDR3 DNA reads TGCGCCATCTTGTACGAGCAGTACTTC. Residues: CAILYEQYF.

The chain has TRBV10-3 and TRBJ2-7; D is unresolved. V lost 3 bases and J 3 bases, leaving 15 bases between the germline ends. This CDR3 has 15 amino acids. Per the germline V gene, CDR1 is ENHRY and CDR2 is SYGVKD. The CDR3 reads CAISEALSWGYEQYF. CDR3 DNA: TGTGCCATCAGTGAAGCCCTCTCGTGGGGCTACGAGCAGTACTTC.

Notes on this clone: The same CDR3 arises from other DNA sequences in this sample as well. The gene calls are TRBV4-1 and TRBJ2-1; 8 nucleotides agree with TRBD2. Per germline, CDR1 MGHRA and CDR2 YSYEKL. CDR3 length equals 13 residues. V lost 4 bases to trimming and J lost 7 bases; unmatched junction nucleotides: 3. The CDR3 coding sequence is TGCGCCAGCAGCCCTCGGGGGGGTAATGAGCAGTTCTTC. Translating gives CASSPRGGNEQFF.

The CDR3 coding sequence is TGTGCCAGCAGTCCCCTGGGAAAAGGGGAGCAGTACTTC. Its translation is CASSPLGKGEQYF. The V and J genes are TRBV27 and TRBJ2-7; D remains ambiguous. This CDR3 has 13 amino acids. CDR1 is MNHEY, CDR2 SMNVEV, per germline (reference sequence). Trimming removed 5 bases from V and 7 bases from J, with 15 bases in between.

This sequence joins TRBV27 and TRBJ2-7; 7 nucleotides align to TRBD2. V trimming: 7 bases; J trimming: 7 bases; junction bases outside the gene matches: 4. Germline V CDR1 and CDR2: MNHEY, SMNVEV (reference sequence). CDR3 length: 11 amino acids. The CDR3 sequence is CASTLGGEQYF. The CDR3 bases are TGTGCCAGCACTTTGGGGGGGGAGCAGTACTTC.

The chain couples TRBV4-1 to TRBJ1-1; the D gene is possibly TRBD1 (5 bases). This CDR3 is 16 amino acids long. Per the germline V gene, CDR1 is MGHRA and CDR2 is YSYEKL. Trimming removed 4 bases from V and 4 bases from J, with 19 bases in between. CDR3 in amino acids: CASSPPGKGLITEAFF. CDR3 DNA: TGCGCCAGCAGCCCACCGGGCAAGGGACTGATCACTGAAGCTTTCTTT.

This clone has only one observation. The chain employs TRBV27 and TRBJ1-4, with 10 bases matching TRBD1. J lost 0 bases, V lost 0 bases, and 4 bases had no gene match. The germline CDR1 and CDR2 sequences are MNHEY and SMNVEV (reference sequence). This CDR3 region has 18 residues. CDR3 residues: CASSLSGTGVTTNEKLFF. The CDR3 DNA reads TGTGCCAGCAGTTTATCGGGGACAGGGGTAACAACTAATGAAAAACTGTTTTTT.

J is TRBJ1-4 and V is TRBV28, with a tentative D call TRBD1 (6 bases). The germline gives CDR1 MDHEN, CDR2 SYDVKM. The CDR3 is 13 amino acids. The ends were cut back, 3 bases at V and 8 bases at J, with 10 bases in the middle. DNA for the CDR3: TGTGCCAGCAGTTTTCTAGGACAGGAAAAACTGTTTTTT. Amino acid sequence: CASSFLGQEKLFF.

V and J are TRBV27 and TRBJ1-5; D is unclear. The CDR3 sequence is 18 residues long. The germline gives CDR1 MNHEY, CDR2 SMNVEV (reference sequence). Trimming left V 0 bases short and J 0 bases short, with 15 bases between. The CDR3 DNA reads TGTGCCAGCAGTTTATCCCTTCCGACGCCCTATAGCAATCAGCCCCAGCATTTT. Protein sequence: CASSLSLPTPYSNQPQHF.

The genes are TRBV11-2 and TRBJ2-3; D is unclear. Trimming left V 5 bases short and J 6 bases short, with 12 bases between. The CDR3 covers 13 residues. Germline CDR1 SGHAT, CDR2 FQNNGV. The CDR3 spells CASSPLVWDTQYF. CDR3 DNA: TGTGCCAGCAGCCCCCTCGTATGGGATACGCAGTATTTT.

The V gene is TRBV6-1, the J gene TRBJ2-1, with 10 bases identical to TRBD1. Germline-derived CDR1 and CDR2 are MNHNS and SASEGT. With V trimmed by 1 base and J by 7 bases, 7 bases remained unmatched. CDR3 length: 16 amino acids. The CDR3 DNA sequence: TGTGCCAGCAGTGAAGGGGGACAGGGGTTGTGGAATGAGCAGTTCTTC. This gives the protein CASSEGGQGLWNEQFF.

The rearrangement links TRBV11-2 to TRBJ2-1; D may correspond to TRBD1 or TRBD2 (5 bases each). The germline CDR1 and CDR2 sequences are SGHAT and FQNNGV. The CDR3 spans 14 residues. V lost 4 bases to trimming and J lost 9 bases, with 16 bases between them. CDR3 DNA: TGTGCCAGCAGCTCGGACCTCAGGGACCGTGAGCAGTTCTTC. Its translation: CASSSDLRDREQFF. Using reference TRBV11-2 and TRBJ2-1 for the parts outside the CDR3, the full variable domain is EAGVAQSPRYKIIEKRQSVAFWCNPISGHATLYWYQQILGQGPKLLIQFQNNGVVDDSQLPKDRFSAERLKGVDSTLKIQPAKLEDSAVYLCASSSDLRDREQFFGPGTRLTVL.

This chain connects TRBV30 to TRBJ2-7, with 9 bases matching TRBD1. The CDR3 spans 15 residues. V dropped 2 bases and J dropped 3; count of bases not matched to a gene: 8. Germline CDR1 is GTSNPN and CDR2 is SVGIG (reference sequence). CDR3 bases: TGTGCCTGGAGTTATGGACAGGGGACGAGCTACGAGCAGTACTTC. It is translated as CAWSYGQGTSYEQYF. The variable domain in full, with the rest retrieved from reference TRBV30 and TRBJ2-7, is SQTIHQWPATLVQPVGSPLSLECTVEGTSNPNLYWYRQAAGRGLQLLFYSVGIGQISSEVPQNLSASRPQDRQFILSSKKLLLSDSGFYLCAWSYGQGTSYEQYFGPGTRLTVT.

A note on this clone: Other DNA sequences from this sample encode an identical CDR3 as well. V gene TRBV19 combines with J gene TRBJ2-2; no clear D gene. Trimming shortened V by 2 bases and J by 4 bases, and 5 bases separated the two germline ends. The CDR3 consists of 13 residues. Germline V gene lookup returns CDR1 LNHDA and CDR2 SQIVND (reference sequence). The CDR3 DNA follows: TGTGCCAGTAGTATATTGAGCACCGGGGAGCTGTTTTTT. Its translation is CASSILSTGELFF.

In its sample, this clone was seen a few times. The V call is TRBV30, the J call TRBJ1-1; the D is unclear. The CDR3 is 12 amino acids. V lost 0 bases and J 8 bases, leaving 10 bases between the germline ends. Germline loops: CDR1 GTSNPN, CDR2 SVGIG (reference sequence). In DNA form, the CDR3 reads TGTGCCTGGAGTGTAGGATTTATCGAAGCTTTCTTT. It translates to CAWSVGFIEAFF.

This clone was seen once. The CDR3 nucleotides are TGCGCCAGCAGCCCCGGGAACCCCTACGAGCAGTACTTC. Its protein product is CASSPGNPYEQYF. This sequence joins TRBV5-1 and TRBJ2-7; tentatively, D is TRBD2 (5 bases). CDR1 is SGHRS, CDR2 YFSETQ, per germline. V lost 4 bases to trimming and J lost 2 bases, with 10 bases between them. This CDR3 is 13 amino acids long.

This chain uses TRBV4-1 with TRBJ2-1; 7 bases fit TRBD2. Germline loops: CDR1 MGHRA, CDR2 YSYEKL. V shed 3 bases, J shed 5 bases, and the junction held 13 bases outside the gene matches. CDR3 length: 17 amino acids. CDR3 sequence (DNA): TGCGCCAGCAGCCACGCGCCCCCCGGGAGGCGCAACAATGAGCAGTTCTTC. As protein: CASSHAPPGRRNNEQFF.

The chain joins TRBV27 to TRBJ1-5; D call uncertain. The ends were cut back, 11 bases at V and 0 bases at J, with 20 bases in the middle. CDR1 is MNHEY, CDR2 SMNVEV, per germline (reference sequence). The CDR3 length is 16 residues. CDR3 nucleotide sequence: TGTGCCGGTTGGGGTTCCTTCCTTTATAGCAATCAGCCCCAGCATTTT. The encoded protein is CAGWGSFLYSNQPQHF.

CDR3 in DNA: TGTGCCAGCAGTCCGTGGACTAGCGGGGACTACGAGCAGTACTTC. This encodes CASSPWTSGDYEQYF. The chain uses TRBV27 and TRBJ2-7; 12 nucleotides line up with TRBD2. V was pared by 5 bases and J by 3 bases, with 5 bases of the junction left unmatched. The CDR3 has 15 amino acids. Per the germline V gene, CDR1 is MNHEY and CDR2 is SMNVEV (reference sequence).

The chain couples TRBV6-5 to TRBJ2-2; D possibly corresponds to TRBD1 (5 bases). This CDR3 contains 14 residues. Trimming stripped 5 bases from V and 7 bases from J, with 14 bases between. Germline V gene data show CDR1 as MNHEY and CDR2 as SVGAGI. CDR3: CASSTQGANGELFF. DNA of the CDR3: TGTGCCAGCAGTACCCAGGGCGCTAACGGGGAGCTGTTTTTT.

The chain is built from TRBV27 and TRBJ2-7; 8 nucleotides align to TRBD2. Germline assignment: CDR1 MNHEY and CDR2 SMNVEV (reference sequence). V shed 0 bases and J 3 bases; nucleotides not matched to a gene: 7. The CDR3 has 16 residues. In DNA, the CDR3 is TGTGCCAGCAGTTTATCGATGGGGACTAGGGGCTACGAGCAGTACTTC. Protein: CASSLSMGTRGYEQYF.

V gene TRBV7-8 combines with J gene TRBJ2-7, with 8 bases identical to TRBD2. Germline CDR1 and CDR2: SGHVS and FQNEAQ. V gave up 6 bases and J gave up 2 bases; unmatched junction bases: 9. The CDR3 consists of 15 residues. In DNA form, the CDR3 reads TGTGCCAGCAGTCCTATAGCGGGGAAACCCTACGAGCAGTACTTC. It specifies CASSPIAGKPYEQYF. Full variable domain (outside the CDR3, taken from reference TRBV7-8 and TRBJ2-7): GAGVSQSPRYKVAKRGQDVALRCDPISGHVSLFWYQQALGQGPEFLTYFQNEAQLDKSGLPSDRFFAERPEGSVSTLKIQRTQQEDSAVYLCASSPIAGKPYEQYFGPGTRLTVT.